This is a list of T cell receptor beta chains from one sample in a study of T cell responses to AZD1222 COVID-19 vaccine. TCRdb keeps only in-frame clones here, not all; method: immunoSEQ multiplex PCR. Of approximately 84,000 clones in the sample, approximately 90% were seen once. This specimen consisted of peripheral blood, obtained on day 0 of AZD1222 vaccination. Receptors originate from an adult in good health. Both conserved end residues are part of each CDR3. Each record gives: D gene, clone size, V gene, J gene, CDR3 protein, CDR3 DNA. D genes are given only for firm matches. Only some rows state a clone size, as once, few, many or a class for expanded clones.

d_gene: -
abundance: -
v_gene: TRBV5-8
j_gene: TRBJ2-3
CDR3aa: CASGRGGSGSDTQYF
CDR3nt: TGTGCCAGCGGGCGAGGGGGGAGTGGGTCAGATACGCAGTATTTT

d_gene: -
abundance: -
v_gene: TRBV7-2
j_gene: TRBJ2-2
CDR3aa: CASSLDRAGMGFGELFF
CDR3nt: TGTGCCAGCAGCTTAGATAGGGCAGGAATGGGCTTCGGGGAGCTGTTTTTT

d_gene: TRBD2
abundance: -
v_gene: TRBV19
j_gene: TRBJ2-5
CDR3aa: CASMGTSGSLETQYF
CDR3nt: TGTGCCAGTATGGGTACTAGCGGGAGTTTAGAGACCCAGTACTTC

d_gene: TRBD1
abundance: -
v_gene: TRBV28
j_gene: TRBJ1-6
CDR3aa: CASSPGGRTGSGSPLHF
CDR3nt: TGTGCCAGCAGTCCTGGGGGACGGACAGGTTCTGGGTCACCCCTCCACTTT

d_gene: TRBD1
abundance: -
v_gene: TRBV4-2
j_gene: TRBJ1-4
CDR3aa: CASSDDRGPTNEKLFF
CDR3nt: TGTGCCAGCAGCGACGACAGGGGGCCGACTAATGAAAAACTGTTTTTT

d_gene: -
abundance: few
v_gene: TRBV7-9
j_gene: TRBJ2-7
CDR3aa: CASSSGRIYEQYF
CDR3nt: TGTGCCAGCAGCTCAGGACGTATCTACGAGCAGTACTTC

d_gene: TRBD1
abundance: -
v_gene: TRBV7-3
j_gene: TRBJ2-3
CDR3aa: CASSPRGQGGPDTQYF
CDR3nt: TGTGCCAGCAGCCCAAGAGGACAGGGGGGCCCAGATACGCAGTATTTT

d_gene: -
abundance: -
v_gene: TRBV9
j_gene: TRBJ2-1
CDR3aa: CASSVESGEQFF
CDR3nt: TGTGCCAGCAGCGTAGAGAGTGGTGAGCAGTTCTTC

d_gene: -
abundance: -
v_gene: TRBV5-5
j_gene: TRBJ2-7
CDR3aa: CASSFYTPYEQYF
CDR3nt: TGTGCCAGCAGCTTCTACACGCCCTACGAGCAGTACTTC

d_gene: TRBD1
abundance: -
v_gene: TRBV7-6
j_gene: TRBJ2-1
CDR3aa: CASSLGRDRVPHEQFF
CDR3nt: TGTGCCAGCAGCTTGGGACGGGACAGGGTCCCACATGAGCAGTTCTTC

d_gene: -
abundance: -
v_gene: TRBV5-1
j_gene: TRBJ2-2
CDR3aa: CASSLPGHANTGELFF
CDR3nt: TGCGCCAGCAGCTTACCGGGACACGCGAACACCGGGGAGCTGTTTTTT

d_gene: -
abundance: -
v_gene: TRBV4-1
j_gene: TRBJ1-4
CDR3aa: CASSQIGGGSNEKLFF
CDR3nt: TGCGCCAGCAGCCAGATCGGAGGAGGGAGTAATGAAAAACTGTTTTTT

d_gene: -
abundance: -
v_gene: TRBV7-9
j_gene: TRBJ1-2
CDR3aa: CAGSRGNYGYTF
CDR3nt: TGTGCCGGCTCCCGGGGAAACTATGGCTACACCTTC

d_gene: -
abundance: -
v_gene: TRBV9
j_gene: TRBJ2-5
CDR3aa: CASSVGHRDLQETQYF
CDR3nt: TGTGCCAGCAGCGTAGGTCACCGTGACCTTCAAGAGACCCAGTACTTC

d_gene: -
abundance: -
v_gene: TRBV28
j_gene: TRBJ2-7
CDR3aa: CASSSPGQGFEYEQYF
CDR3nt: TGTGCCAGCAGTTCGCCGGGACAAGGGTTCGAATACGAGCAGTACTTC

d_gene: -
abundance: -
v_gene: TRBV6-1
j_gene: TRBJ2-3
CDR3aa: CASSETSLGPDTQYF
CDR3nt: TGTGCCAGCAGTGAGACCTCCCTCGGGCCAGATACGCAGTATTTT

d_gene: TRBD2
abundance: -
v_gene: TRBV5-1
j_gene: TRBJ2-5
CDR3aa: CASSLVSGSETQYF
CDR3nt: TGCGCCAGCAGCTTGGTGAGCGGGAGCGAGACCCAGTACTTC

d_gene: TRBD2
abundance: -
v_gene: TRBV4-2
j_gene: TRBJ2-1
CDR3aa: CASSPVLPGLADNEQFF
CDR3nt: TGTGCCAGCAGCCCTGTATTACCGGGACTAGCGGACAATGAGCAGTTCTTC

d_gene: -
abundance: -
v_gene: TRBV7-9
j_gene: TRBJ1-3
CDR3aa: CASSLDGYSGNTIYF
CDR3nt: TGTGCCAGCAGCTTAGACGGATACTCTGGAAACACCATATATTTT

d_gene: -
abundance: -
v_gene: TRBV24-1
j_gene: TRBJ1-5
CDR3aa: CATSDSGRNSNQPQHF
CDR3nt: TGTGCCACCAGTGACTCCGGACGGAATAGCAATCAGCCCCAGCATTTT

d_gene: -
abundance: -
v_gene: TRBV27
j_gene: TRBJ1-2
CDR3aa: CASMGGNYGYTF
CDR3nt: TGTGCCAGCATGGGTGGGAACTATGGCTACACCTTC

d_gene: TRBD1
abundance: -
v_gene: TRBV4-2
j_gene: TRBJ1-2
CDR3aa: CASSQVEGQETYGYTF
CDR3nt: TGTGCCAGCAGCCAAGTGGAGGGACAGGAGACCTATGGCTACACCTTC

d_gene: -
abundance: -
v_gene: TRBV5-1
j_gene: TRBJ2-3
CDR3aa: CASSLDRFTDTQYF
CDR3nt: TGCGCCAGCAGCTTGGACAGGTTCACAGATACGCAGTATTTT

d_gene: -
abundance: -
v_gene: TRBV3-1/TRBV3-2
j_gene: TRBJ2-3
CDR3aa: CASGHSGPADTQYF
CDR3nt: TGTGCCAGCGGACATTCCGGTCCTGCGGATACGCAGTATTTT

d_gene: TRBD1
abundance: -
v_gene: TRBV10-3
j_gene: TRBJ1-4
CDR3aa: CASTGQANEKLFF
CDR3nt: TGTGCCAGTACGGGACAGGCTAATGAAAAACTGTTTTTT

d_gene: -
abundance: -
v_gene: TRBV7-9
j_gene: TRBJ1-4
CDR3aa: CASSLVLGVGDEKLFF
CDR3nt: TGTGCCAGCAGCTTAGTTTTGGGTGTGGGAGATGAAAAACTGTTTTTT

d_gene: TRBD1
abundance: -
v_gene: TRBV18
j_gene: TRBJ2-1
CDR3aa: CASSPTGQLDNEQFF
CDR3nt: TGTGCCAGCTCACCCACGGGACAGCTAGACAATGAGCAGTTCTTC

d_gene: TRBD1
abundance: -
v_gene: TRBV10-3
j_gene: TRBJ2-7
CDR3aa: CAISEQGATYEQYF
CDR3nt: TGTGCCATCAGTGAACAGGGGGCGACCTACGAGCAGTACTTC

d_gene: -
abundance: -
v_gene: TRBV7-9
j_gene: TRBJ1-6
CDR3aa: CASSLTGADNSPLHF
CDR3nt: TGTGCCAGCAGCTTAACAGGAGCGGATAATTCACCCCTCCACTTT

d_gene: -
abundance: -
v_gene: TRBV4-1
j_gene: TRBJ2-5
CDR3aa: CASSQGLRGQETQYF
CDR3nt: TGCGCCAGCAGCCAAGGCCTTCGCGGACAAGAGACCCAGTACTTC

d_gene: -
abundance: -
v_gene: TRBV5-1
j_gene: TRBJ2-7
CDR3aa: CASSLLTREFTYEQYF
CDR3nt: TGCGCCAGCAGCTTGCTTACTAGGGAGTTTACCTACGAGCAGTACTTC

d_gene: -
abundance: -
v_gene: TRBV4-1
j_gene: TRBJ1-4
CDR3aa: CASSQDRVPEKLFF
CDR3nt: TGCGCCAGCAGCCAAGACAGGGTACCCGAAAAACTGTTTTTT

d_gene: -
abundance: -
v_gene: TRBV5-1
j_gene: TRBJ2-3
CDR3aa: CASSPPADTQYF
CDR3nt: TGCGCCAGCAGCCCCCCCGCAGATACGCAGTATTTT

d_gene: -
abundance: -
v_gene: TRBV5-1
j_gene: TRBJ2-1
CDR3aa: CASYLAGGPEQFF
CDR3nt: TGCGCCAGCTACCTGGCCGGAGGGCCCGAGCAGTTCTTC

d_gene: TRBD2
abundance: -
v_gene: TRBV13
j_gene: TRBJ2-3
CDR3aa: CASSTRTSGSTDTQYF
CDR3nt: TGTGCCAGCAGCACCCGGACTAGCGGGAGCACAGATACGCAGTATTTT

d_gene: -
abundance: -
v_gene: TRBV28
j_gene: TRBJ1-2
CDR3aa: CASSLGSNNYGYTF
CDR3nt: TGTGCCAGCAGTTTAGGTAGCAACAACTATGGCTACACCTTC

d_gene: -
abundance: -
v_gene: TRBV28
j_gene: TRBJ2-7
CDR3aa: CASSFRAYEQYF
CDR3nt: TGTGCCAGCAGTTTTCGGGCCTACGAGCAGTACTTC

d_gene: TRBD2
abundance: -
v_gene: TRBV9
j_gene: TRBJ2-3
CDR3aa: CASSPSGTSTDTQYF
CDR3nt: TGTGCCAGCAGCCCTAGCGGGACTTCCACAGATACGCAGTATTTT

d_gene: -
abundance: -
v_gene: TRBV6-4
j_gene: TRBJ1-1
CDR3aa: CASSDRENTEAFF
CDR3nt: TGTGCCAGCAGTGACAGAGAGAACACTGAAGCTTTCTTT

d_gene: TRBD1
abundance: few
v_gene: TRBV28
j_gene: TRBJ1-3
CDR3aa: CASSPGTGAPSGNTIYF
CDR3nt: TGTGCCAGCAGTCCAGGGACAGGGGCCCCATCTGGAAACACCATATATTTT

d_gene: -
abundance: -
v_gene: TRBV28
j_gene: TRBJ1-3
CDR3aa: CASSFTRSSGNTIYF
CDR3nt: TGTGCCAGCAGTTTTACACGGAGCTCTGGAAACACCATATATTTT

d_gene: -
abundance: -
v_gene: TRBV24-1
j_gene: TRBJ2-3
CDR3aa: CATSAPVGGQWNSGDTQYF
CDR3nt: TGTGCCACCAGTGCCCCCGTCGGGGGACAGTGGAATAGTGGAGATACGCAGTATTTT